This T cell receptor (beta chain) was profiled in a study of molecular identifiers for immune sequencing clone quantification. Germline loops: CDR1 DFQATT, CDR2 SNEGSKA (reference sequence). This CDR3 is built from 13 residues. The V and J ends lost 4 bases and 9 bases respectively, with 18 bases between them. Findings and limits, study-wide: Around 940,000 naive cells reportedly did not prevent detection of spiked Jurkat TCR RNA from one cell.

Previously published methods and listed TCR primers were used for the bulk TCR libraries. TCRdb recomputed calls from the PCR reads with MiXCR, one row per CDR3 protein. The table records hundreds of thousands of distinct CDR3 sequences, about 25% of them present only once. Concerning this clonotype: Its antigen is undetermined.

From around 18,000 to 910,000 sorted cells, naive CD8 libraries were generated with 10%, 30% or 50% RNA. Isolation of naive CD8 T cells was achieved by sorting on a CD8+CD4-CCR7+CD45RA+ phenotype. The chain combines TRBV20-1 with TRBJ1-1; the D is unclear. The clonotype originates from a human donor in good health. Some libraries in this study had Jurkat cell RNA spiked in. Sample: naive CD8+ T cells from blood, with Jurkat cell RNA spiked in. This sample's subset: FACS-sorted CD8+CD4-CCR7+CD45RA+ naive T cells. This CDR3 is CSAKVQSPGQAFF. CDR3 nucleotide sequence: TGCAGTGCTAAAGTGCAAAGCCCGGGCCAAGCTTTCTTT.